The clone carrying this TCR beta chain was counted a single time. The antigen is not known. The entry originates in a study of cytomegalovirus exposure and HLA in healthy donors. Study conclusions and caveats: TCR beta V segments were, for the most part, productive about 87% or about 30% of the time in an earlier analysis. Certain sequence variants were highly shared and formed a cluster, and this cluster was likely a sequencing artifact.

The PCR contained 60 Vbeta and 13 Jbeta primers. Profiling relied on immunoSEQ multiplex PCR, and the TCRdb table lists in-frame clones only, not all of them. Of approximately 150,000 clones detected, approximately 72% appear once; the ten largest clones hold 2% to 3%. All the people who gave samples were healthy bone marrow donors. This receptor was identified in a female donor in good health and CMV-seronegative. Sequencing input: PBMCs.

Here the CDR3 DNA reads TGCGCCAGCAGCCAAGAAGCCAGGGAAGGGGACTCTGGAAACACCATATATTTT. Protein product: CASSQEAREGDSGNTIYF. The V call is TRBV4-3, the J call TRBJ1-3, with D tentatively TRBD1 (5 bases). The CDR3 consists of 18 residues. Trimming removed 0 bases from V and 0 bases from J, with 15 bases in between. The germline CDR1 and CDR2 sequences are LGHNA and YSLEER.